This T cell receptor (beta chain) was sequenced during a study of blood T cell repertoires in COVID-19. The overall study: COVID-19 samples, acute and convalescent, were from the United States, Italy and Spain. T cells, B-cell-depleted T cells, or PBMCs supplied cDNA or gDNA.

Germline-derived CDR1 and CDR2 are LNHDA and SQIVND (reference sequence). The CDR3 extends over 13 amino acids. The V gene end was trimmed by 9 bases and the J gene end by 4 bases; junction bases not matched to a gene: 4. It was during active infection that Seattle patients were enrolled and then longitudinally followed. Original processing notes: For nucleated cells, counts were estimated from reference gene primer amplification. Sequencing used immunoSEQ multiplex PCR; TCRdb keeps in-frame clones, though not all of them. V, J and clone size are taken as reported in that table, and D and trimming were inferred from the DNA itself. The sample contains about 180,000 clones, about 83% of which appear only once.

The rearrangement joins TRBV19 to TRBJ1-5; 9 bases map to TRBD1. The receptor was derived from a person aged 70 to 85 with COVID-19, enrolled during active disease. Sequenced: peripheral blood. CDR3 protein: CASQDRGNQPQHF. The CDR3 DNA reads TGTGCCAGCCAAGACAGGGGGAATCAGCCCCAGCATTTT.